This T cell receptor (beta chain) was sequenced in a study of T cells in localized non-small cell lung cancer. A note on this clone: The antigen is not known.

The length of the CDR3 is 13 residues. V shed 3 bases and J shed 6 bases, with 13 bases lying between them. The germline V gene has CDR1 SGHKS and CDR2 YYEKEE (reference sequence). Using immunoSEQ multiplex PCR, the repertoire was profiled, and TCRdb retains in-frame clones only, with some absent. The repertoire consists of 30,000 to 40,000 clones, with roughly 90% occurring once and the leading ten covering roughly 5.4%. Study-wide points: Elevated blood T cell density was associated with longer overall survival. Researchers found a median approximately 55 of the top 100 tumor clones in adjacent lung.

The specimen comprised peripheral blood mononuclear cells, sampled before any cancer treatment. This TCR was recovered from a male donor older than 55 with stage II lung adenocarcinoma. The chain is built from TRBV5-5 and TRBJ2-7; weak D call: TRBD1 (5 bases). CDR3 sequence reads: CASSWGQRSEQYF. The CDR3, as DNA: TGTGCCAGCAGCTGGGGCCAGCGAAGCGAGCAGTACTTC.